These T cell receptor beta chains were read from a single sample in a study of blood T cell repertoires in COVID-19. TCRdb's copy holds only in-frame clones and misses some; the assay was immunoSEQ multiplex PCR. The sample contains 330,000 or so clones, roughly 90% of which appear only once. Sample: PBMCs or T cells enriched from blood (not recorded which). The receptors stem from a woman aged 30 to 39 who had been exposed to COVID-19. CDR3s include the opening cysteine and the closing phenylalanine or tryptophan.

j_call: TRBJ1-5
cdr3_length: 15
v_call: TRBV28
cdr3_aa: CASRTGTSSRQPQHF

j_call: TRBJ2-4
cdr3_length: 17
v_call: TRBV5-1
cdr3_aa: CASSTWTGGAAKNIQYF

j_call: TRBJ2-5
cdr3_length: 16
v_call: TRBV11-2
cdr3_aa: CASSLTLAGGLETQYF

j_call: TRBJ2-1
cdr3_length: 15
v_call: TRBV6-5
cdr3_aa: CATGLAAPFYNEQFF

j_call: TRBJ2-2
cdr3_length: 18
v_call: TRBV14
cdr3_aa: CASSQDGEPTYDTGELFF

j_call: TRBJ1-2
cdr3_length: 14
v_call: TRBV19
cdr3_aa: CASSPRVMNYGYTF

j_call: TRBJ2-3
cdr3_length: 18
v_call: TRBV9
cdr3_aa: CASSPRGLAGGEADTQYF

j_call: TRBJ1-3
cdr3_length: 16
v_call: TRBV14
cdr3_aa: CASSQGTQKFGNTIYF

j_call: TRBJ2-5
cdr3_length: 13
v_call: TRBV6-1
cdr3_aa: CASSDRASETQYF

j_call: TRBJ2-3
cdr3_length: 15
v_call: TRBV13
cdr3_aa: CASSWTGGNWDTQYF

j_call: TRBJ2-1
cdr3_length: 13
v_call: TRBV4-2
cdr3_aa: CASSQVLDNEQFF

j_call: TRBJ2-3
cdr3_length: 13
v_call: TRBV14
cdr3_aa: CASGTGGRDTQYF

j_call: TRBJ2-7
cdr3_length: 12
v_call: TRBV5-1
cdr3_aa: CASSPEIYEQYF

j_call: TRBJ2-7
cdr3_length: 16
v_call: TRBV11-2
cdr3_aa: CASSLAPYRGQYEQYF

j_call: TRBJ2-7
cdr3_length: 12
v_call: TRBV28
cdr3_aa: CASSLISREQYF

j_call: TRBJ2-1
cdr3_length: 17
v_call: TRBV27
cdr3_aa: CASSTFSGTSFYNEQFF

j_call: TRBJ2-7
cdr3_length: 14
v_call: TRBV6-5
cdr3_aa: CASSYYTGLYEQYF

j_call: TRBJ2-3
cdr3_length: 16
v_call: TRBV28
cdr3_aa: CASNPPDARRTDTQYF

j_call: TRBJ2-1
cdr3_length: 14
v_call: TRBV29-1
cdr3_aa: CSGALAGDYNEQFF

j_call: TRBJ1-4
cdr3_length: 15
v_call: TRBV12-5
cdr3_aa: CASGFRGQGDEKLFF

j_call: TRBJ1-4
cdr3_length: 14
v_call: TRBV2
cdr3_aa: CASRERDSIEKLFF

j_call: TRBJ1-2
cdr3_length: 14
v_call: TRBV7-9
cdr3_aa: CASSLGTGDGGYTF

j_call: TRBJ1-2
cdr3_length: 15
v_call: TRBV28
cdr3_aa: CASSSGGQPNYGYTF

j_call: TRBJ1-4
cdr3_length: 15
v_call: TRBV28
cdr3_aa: CASIPRGTTNEKLFF

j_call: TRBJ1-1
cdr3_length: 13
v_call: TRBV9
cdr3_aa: CASSEGGITEAFF

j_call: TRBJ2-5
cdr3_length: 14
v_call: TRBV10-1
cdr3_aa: CASSESPVGETQYF